The 26 T cell receptor beta chains in this list originate from one sample, sequenced in a study of cytomegalovirus exposure and HLA in healthy donors. PCR employed 60 Vbeta and 13 Jbeta primers. TCRdb's table, derived via immunoSEQ multiplex PCR, lists solely in-frame clones and lacks some. The repertoire holds 180,000 or so clones, less than 80% seen once, with about 0.8% in the top ten. Sequencing input: PBMCs. These receptors all come from a female donor in good health and CMV-seronegative.

The chain employs TRBV2 and TRBJ1-4; 7 nucleotides align to TRBD1. CDR1 is SNHLY, CDR2 FYNNEI, per germline. This CDR3 has 15 amino acids. Trimming at V came to 10 bases and at J to 6 bases, leaving 14 bases not matched to a gene. The CDR3 sequence: CATATGLLTHEKLFF. As DNA, the CDR3 is TGTGCCACCGCGACAGGGCTGCTAACCCATGAAAAACTGTTTTTT. Together with reference TRBV2 and TRBJ1-4, the CDR3 gives the full variable domain: EPEVTQTPSHQVTQMGQEVILRCVPISNHLYFYWYRQILGQKVEFLVSFYNNEISEKSEIFDDQFSVERPDGSNFTLKIRSTKLEDSAMYFCATATGLLTHEKLFFGSGTQLSVL.

This chain uses TRBV2 with TRBJ2-2; D not resolved. CDR1 is SNHLY, CDR2 FYNNEI, per germline. V was shortened by 8 bases and J by 4 bases, with 5 bases between the two germline ends. The CDR3 sequence is 11 residues long. The CDR3 reads CASHSTGELFF. In DNA form, the CDR3 reads TGTGCCAGCCATAGCACCGGGGAGCTGTTTTTT.

The chain combines TRBV18 with TRBJ2-7; unclear D gene. This CDR3 comprises 15 residues. Trimming took off 3 bases at V and 5 bases at J, with 17 bases between the two ends. CDR1 and CDR2 from the germline V gene are KGHSH and LQKENI. The CDR3 here is CASSPPDQVGHEQYF. As DNA, the CDR3 is TGTGCCAGCTCACCGCCAGACCAGGTTGGCCACGAGCAGTACTTC.

This CDR3 is CASSAQPAGFGTEAFF. CDR3 in DNA: TGTGCCAGCAGCGCCCAGCCGGCGGGGTTTGGGACTGAAGCTTTCTTT. The chain links TRBV7-3 to TRBJ1-1; D unclear. The V end lost 5 bases, the J end lost 5 bases, and 21 bases lay between the germline ends. This CDR3 spans 16 amino acids. From germline, CDR1 is SGHTA and CDR2 FQGTGA. Full variable domain (outside the CDR3, taken from reference TRBV7-3 and TRBJ1-1): GAGVSQTPSNKVTEKGKYVELRCDPISGHTALYWYRQSLGQGPEFLIYFQGTGAADDSGLPNDRFFAVRPEGSVSTLKIQRTERGDSAVYLCASSAQPAGFGTEAFFGQGTRLTVV.

This clone has just one count. This same CDR3 is encoded by further DNA sequences in the sample. The chain links TRBV28 to TRBJ2-7; D is uncertain. Germline-derived CDR1 and CDR2 are MDHEN and SYDVKM. The V gene lost 3 bases and the J gene lost 4 bases, with 7 bases spanning the gap. The CDR3 contains 12 residues. The CDR3 sequence: CASSFRVYEQYF. The CDR3 DNA reads TGTGCCAGCAGTTTTCGGGTGTACGAGCAGTACTTC.

The V call is TRBV19, the J call TRBJ2-1; D is ambiguous. Per the germline V gene, CDR1 is LNHDA and CDR2 is SQIVND (reference sequence). This CDR3 has 15 residues. V lost 5 bases to trimming and J lost 2 bases, with 13 bases between them. CDR3 nucleotides: TGTGCCAGTAGTCCTGCTAGTTATCCCTACAATGAGCAGTTCTTC. This sequence encodes CASSPASYPYNEQFF. Full variable domain (rest looked up from reference TRBV19 and TRBJ2-1): DGGITQSPKYLFRKEGQNVTLSCEQNLNHDAMYWYRQDPGQGLRLIYYSQIVNDFQKGDIAEGYSVSREKKESFPLTVTSAQKNPTAFYLCASSPASYPYNEQFFGPGTRLTVL.

This clone has just a few counts. The J gene is TRBJ2-4, the V gene TRBV7-2; D is perhaps TRBD2 (5 bases). The CDR3 is 13 residues long. The germline V gene has CDR1 SGHTA and CDR2 FQGNSA. V lost 3 bases to trimming and J lost 14 bases, with 17 bases between them. In DNA, the CDR3 is TGTGCCAGCAGCTTTTCGAGCGGTACTTTTGAGTACTTC. Its translation: CASSFSSGTFEYF.

The chain uses TRBV18 and TRBJ1-6; D remains ambiguous. This CDR3 is built from 14 residues. Trimming removed 3 bases from V and 13 bases from J, with 16 bases in between. Germline V gene sequence: CDR1 KGHSH, CDR2 LQKENI. CDR3 bases: TGTGCCAGCTCACCGGTGGATGCCGAGGGTCCCCTCCACTTT. It is translated as CASSPVDAEGPLHF.

V and J are TRBV11-2 and TRBJ2-1, with 7 bases lining up with TRBD2. With V trimmed by 7 bases and J by 9 bases, 18 bases remained unmatched. This CDR3 is built from 16 residues. Germline V gene data show CDR1 as SGHAT and CDR2 as FQNNGV. CDR3 sequence: CASIKNPGPIAGEQFF. The CDR3 DNA reads as TGTGCCAGCATCAAAAATCCGGGACCCATAGCGGGTGAGCAGTTCTTC.

V is TRBV6-5 and J is TRBJ1-2; 10 bases map to TRBD1. The V and J ends lost 6 bases and 4 bases, in that order; junction bases with no gene match: 8. CDR1 and CDR2 from the germline V gene are MNHEY and SVGAGI. This CDR3 has 15 residues. The chain's CDR3 is CASSAPGQGSYGYTF. CDR3 DNA: TGTGCCAGCAGCGCCCCGGGACAGGGGTCCTATGGCTACACCTTC.

This clone was observed a few times. The chain recombines TRBV5-4 with TRBJ2-1; 7 nucleotides match TRBD2. J was trimmed by 2 bases and V by 4 bases; bases with no gene match: 9. The germline gives CDR1 SGHNT, CDR2 YYREEE (reference sequence). The CDR3 is 16 amino acids. The CDR3 protein is CASSGGGTGTYNEQFF. CDR3 coding DNA: TGTGCCAGCAGCGGGGGGGGTACGGGAACCTACAATGAGCAGTTCTTC.

The rearrangement links TRBV5-1 to TRBJ1-2, with 9 bases identical to TRBD1. The CDR3 spans 15 residues. Germline V gives CDR1 SGHRS, CDR2 YFSETQ. V lost 0 bases, J lost 8 bases, and 8 bases stayed unmatched. CDR3 residues: CASSLGGTGNDGYTF. The CDR3 DNA is TGCGCCAGCAGCTTGGGCGGGACAGGGAATGACGGCTACACCTTC. The complete variable domain, with remaining parts taken from reference TRBV5-1 and TRBJ1-2, reads KAGVTQTPRYLIKTRGQQVTLSCSPISGHRSVSWYQQTPGQGLQFLFEYFSETQRNKGNFPGRFSGRQFSNSRSEMNVSTLELGDSALYLCASSLGGTGNDGYTFGSGTRLTVV.

V usage is TRBV5-1 and J usage is TRBJ1-4; 10 bases match TRBD1. V was pared by 1 base and J by 6 bases, with 6 bases of the junction left unmatched. Germline V gene sequence: CDR1 SGHRS, CDR2 YFSETQ. The CDR3 extends over 16 amino acids. In DNA form, the CDR3 reads TGCGCCAGCAGCTTGTTTCGGGGGACAGGGGATGAAAAACTGTTTTTT. As protein: CASSLFRGTGDEKLFF.

This clone turned up a few times. The genes are TRBV15 and TRBJ1-5; no definite D call. CDR3 size: 15 residues. The V gene's germline CDR1 is LNHNV and CDR2 YYDKDF (reference sequence). The ends were cut back, 5 bases at V and 1 base at J, with 12 bases in the middle. CDR3 DNA sequence: TGTGCCACCAGCGCTCACTCGACAAGCAATCAGCCCCAGCATTTT. It yields the protein CATSAHSTSNQPQHF. Drawing the rest from reference TRBV15 and TRBJ1-5, the complete variable domain is DAMVIQNPRYQVTQFGKPVTLSCSQTLNHNVMYWYQQKSSQAPKLLFHYYDKDFNNEADTPDNFQSRRPNTSFCFLDIRSPGLGDTAMYLCATSAHSTSNQPQHFGDGTRLSIL.

This clone was observed a handful of times. This chain links TRBV7-3 with TRBJ2-3; 9 positions agree with TRBD2. The CDR3 spans 15 residues. The junction had 9 bases not matched to a gene; V was cut back by 5 bases and J by 6 bases. Per the germline V gene, CDR1 is SGHTA and CDR2 is FQGTGA. The CDR3 reads CASSVGTSWMDTQYF. CDR3 coding DNA: TGTGCCAGCAGCGTAGGGACTAGCTGGATGGATACGCAGTATTTT.

DNA of the CDR3: TGTGCCAGCAGCTTCAGGGGGCAGAACTATGGCTACACCTTC. Its translation is CASSFRGQNYGYTF. V and J are TRBV7-9 and TRBJ1-2, with 8 positions matching TRBD1. V lost 3 bases, J lost 2 bases, and 2 bases stayed unmatched. The CDR3 has 14 residues. Germline CDR1 and CDR2: SEHNR and FQNEAQ (reference sequence).

This chain joins TRBV5-1 and TRBJ2-5, with D unresolved. TRBJ2-7 explains the end of the DNA better; the J call may be wrong. From germline, CDR1 is SGHRS and CDR2 YFSETQ. The CDR3 loop spans 16 amino acids. In nucleotides, the CDR3 is TGCGCCAGCAGCTTGGCCCCCCCGGCAGGAACCTACGAGCAGTACTTC. Protein sequence: CASSLAPPAGTYEQYF.

DNA of the CDR3: TGTGCCAGCAGTGAGAGGCAGGGAGGAAACACCATATATTTT. Translated: CASSERQGGNTIYF. The gene calls are TRBV6-5 and TRBJ1-3; D may be TRBD1 (5 bases). The CDR3 spans 14 residues. V was clipped by 5 bases and J by 4 bases, with 12 bases between them. Germline-derived CDR1 and CDR2 are MNHEY and SVGAGI.

This sequence joins TRBV7-2 and TRBJ1-5, with TRBD1 matching over 7 bases. The junction had 3 bases not matched to a gene; V was cut back by 5 bases and J by 2 bases. This CDR3 comprises 14 residues. CDR1 and CDR2 from the germline V gene are SGHTA and FQGNSA. The CDR3 coding sequence is TGTGCCAGCAGCCTCACAGGGGGCAATCAGCCCCAGCATTTT. Its translation: CASSLTGGNQPQHF.

The J gene is TRBJ2-2, the V gene TRBV5-1; weak D call: TRBD1 (7 bases). The V end was cut by 0 bases, the J end by 4 bases, with 13 bases between. This CDR3 has 16 amino acids. CDR1 is SGHRS and CDR2 is YFSETQ in the germline V gene. This CDR3 is CASSLVAGQITGELFF. DNA of the CDR3: TGCGCCAGCAGCTTGGTGGCGGGACAGATCACCGGGGAGCTGTTTTTT. Full variable domain (missing parts from reference TRBV5-1 and TRBJ2-2): KAGVTQTPRYLIKTRGQQVTLSCSPISGHRSVSWYQQTPGQGLQFLFEYFSETQRNKGNFPGRFSGRQFSNSRSEMNVSTLELGDSALYLCASSLVAGQITGELFFGEGSRLTVL.

This rearrangement joins TRBV29-1 to TRBJ2-3; 10 nucleotides match TRBD1. V dropped 7 bases and J dropped 3; count of bases not matched to a gene: 7. Germline V gene data show CDR1 as SQVTM and CDR2 as ANQGSEA. This CDR3 has 14 amino acids. This CDR3 is CSGGTGAWTDTQYF. CDR3 nucleotides: TGCAGCGGGGGGACAGGGGCCTGGACAGATACGCAGTATTTT.

This clone occurred a few times. This chain links TRBV9 with TRBJ2-7, with D unclear. The CDR3 contains 13 residues. V lost 0 bases and J 3 bases, leaving 7 bases between the germline ends. Germline-derived CDR1 and CDR2 are SGDLS and YYNGEE. The CDR3: CASSVDSYYEQYF. The DNA of the CDR3 is TGTGCCAGCAGCGTAGATAGCTACTACGAGCAGTACTTC.

The V gene is TRBV28, the J gene TRBJ1-2, with D possibly TRBD1 on 6 matching bases. The germline V gene has CDR1 MDHEN and CDR2 SYDVKM. The V and J ends lost 4 bases and 8 bases respectively, with 20 bases between them. CDR3 length: 15 residues. The CDR3 reads CASSSLSKGEGGYTF. CDR3 nucleotides: TGTGCCAGCAGTTCCCTAAGTAAGGGGGAAGGGGGCTACACCTTC.

This clone was detected only a few times. Written as DNA, the CDR3 is TGCGCCAGCAGCCAAGGCTGGCGGGGGATGTACAATGAGCAGTTCTTC. This sequence encodes CASSQGWRGMYNEQFF. V usage is TRBV4-3 and J usage is TRBJ2-1; TRBD2 matches 7 bases. The germline V gene has CDR1 LGHNA and CDR2 YSLEER. V was clipped by 1 base and J by 4 bases; unmatched bases: 7. The CDR3 runs to 16 residues.

This chain joins TRBV30 and TRBJ1-2; possibly TRBD1 for D (5 bases). CDR1 is GTSNPN, CDR2 SVGIG, per germline (reference sequence). Trimming left V 0 bases short and J 7 bases short, with 12 bases between. The CDR3 length is 13 residues. In DNA, the CDR3 is TGTGCCTGGAGTGTGGTCGGGGGGGGTGGCTACACCTTC. As protein: CAWSVVGGGGYTF.

In this sample, this clone turned up a few times. This chain uses TRBV10-3 with TRBJ1-1; D might be TRBD1 (5 bases). Deletions cut 4 bases from V and 7 bases from J, with 16 bases between. Germline CDR1 ENHRY, CDR2 SYGVKD. The CDR3 loop spans 14 amino acids. CDR3 in amino acids: CAISGREGRGEAFF. CDR3 in DNA: TGTGCCATCAGTGGGCGAGAGGGGCGGGGTGAAGCTTTCTTT.